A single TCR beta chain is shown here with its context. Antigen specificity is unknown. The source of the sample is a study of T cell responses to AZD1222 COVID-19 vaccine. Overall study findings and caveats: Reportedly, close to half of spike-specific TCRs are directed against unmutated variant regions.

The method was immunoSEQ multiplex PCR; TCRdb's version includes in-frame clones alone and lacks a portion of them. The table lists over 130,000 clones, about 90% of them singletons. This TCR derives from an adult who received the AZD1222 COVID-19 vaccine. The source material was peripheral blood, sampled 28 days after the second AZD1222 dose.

CDR3 amino acids: CASSYSSGKQTFYEQYV. CDR3 in DNA: TGTGCCAGCAGCTACTCATCGGGGAAGCAAACCTTCTACGAGCAGTACGTC. This chain uses TRBV7-9 with TRBJ2-7; the D gene is possibly TRBD2 (5 bases). Germline CDR1 reads SEHNR; CDR2 reads FQNEAQ (reference sequence). V was cut by 4 bases and J by 3 bases, with 22 bases left in between. The CDR3 is 17 residues long.